The clone carrying this T cell receptor beta chain was counted at least ten times. Its target is not known. What was amplified from RNA transcripts were TCR beta CDR3 regions. RT-PCR in the first round (using the HTBI primer set) targeted the TCR CDR3. One entry per CDR3 protein results from TCRdb running MiXCR on the multiplex PCR reads. The sample shows under 400,000 distinct CDR3 sequences, about a sixth of them seen only once. The record originates from a study of T cells in Graves' hyperthyroidism and ophthalmopathy. The study left out patients who had uncontrolled infection, other autoimmune disease, pregnancy or lactation. Study conclusions and caveats: Model predictions of ophthalmopathy came a median about six months before onset.

Sequencing was performed on blood. The source is a woman aged 18-29 years with Graves' hyperthyroidism that later progressed to Graves' ophthalmopathy.

The CDR3 nucleotides are TGTGCCAGCAGCCAAGATAATAGCGGGAACCTCCGCTCCTACAATGAGCAGTTCTTC. Protein sequence: CASSQDNSGNLRSYNEQFF. The chain combines TRBV3-1 with TRBJ2-1; 8 bases map to TRBD2. The CDR3 has 19 residues. Germline values: CDR1 LGHDT, CDR2 YNNKEL (reference sequence). With V trimmed by 0 bases and J by 0 bases, 10 bases remained unmatched.